This is a list of T cell receptor beta chains from one sample in a study of human T cells and chemical hapten exposure. One entry per CDR3 protein results from TCRdb running MiXCR on the RACE reads. The repertoire has 300,000 to 400,000 distinct CDR3 sequences, 5% to 6.5% of them found once; the top ten carry 2.5% to 3%. Here the sequenced sample was whole blood, taken in connection with sensitization to the hapten diphenylcyclopropenone (DPC). These receptors were collected from a woman aged 45-60 years with alopecia areata. Some clones in this sample may be carry-over from other donors' samples. CDR3s include the opening cysteine and the closing phenylalanine or tryptophan. A D gene is named only where the DNA matches it firmly. A clone size is listed for some rows: how often the clone was seen (once, few, many), or a class if it is expanded.

V gene: TRBV7-3
D gene: TRBD2
CDR3 length: 15
J gene: TRBJ2-5
clone size: many
CDR3 protein: CASSPSGGGEETQYF
CDR3 DNA: TGTGCCAGCAGCCCCAGCGGCGGGGGAGAAGAGACCCAGTACTTC

V gene: TRBV7-2
D gene: NA
CDR3 length: 17
J gene: TRBJ1-3
clone size: NA
CDR3 protein: CASSFATGWGPGNTIYF
CDR3 DNA: TGTGCCAGCAGCTTCGCTACAGGCTGGGGGCCTGGAAACACCATATATTTT

V gene: TRBV7-6
D gene: NA
CDR3 length: 15
J gene: TRBJ1-1
clone size: few
CDR3 protein: CASSLGSGWNTEAFF
CDR3 DNA: TGTGCCAGCAGCTTAGGGTCCGGGTGGAACACTGAAGCTTTCTTT

V gene: TRBV29-1
D gene: TRBD2
CDR3 length: 14
J gene: TRBJ2-2
clone size: NA
CDR3 protein: CSVLVAGERGELFF
CDR3 DNA: TGCAGCGTCCTAGTAGCGGGGGAGAGGGGGGAGCTGTTTTTT

V gene: TRBV15
D gene: TRBD2
CDR3 length: 13
J gene: TRBJ2-1
clone size: many
CDR3 protein: CATSSSGVDEQFF
CDR3 DNA: TGTGCCACCAGCTCGAGCGGGGTGGATGAGCAGTTCTTC

V gene: TRBV29-1
D gene: TRBD2
CDR3 length: 13
J gene: TRBJ2-7
clone size: many
CDR3 protein: CSVTSGRTGEQYF
CDR3 DNA: TGCAGCGTGACTAGCGGGAGAACAGGCGAGCAGTACTTC

V gene: TRBV28
D gene: NA
CDR3 length: 17
J gene: TRBJ2-1
clone size: few
CDR3 protein: CASSKKGQLGSYNEQFF
CDR3 DNA: TGTGCCAGCAGCAAAAAAGGGCAGCTTGGCTCCTACAATGAGCAGTTCTTC

V gene: TRBV7-9
D gene: TRBD1
CDR3 length: 16
J gene: TRBJ2-3
clone size: NA
CDR3 protein: CASSLMDRGGTDTQYF
CDR3 DNA: TGTGCCAGCAGCCTTATGGACAGGGGTGGCACAGATACGCAGTATTTT

V gene: TRBV2
D gene: NA
CDR3 length: 12
J gene: TRBJ2-7
clone size: many
CDR3 protein: CASSGGRYEQYF
CDR3 DNA: TGTGCCAGCAGCGGCGGGCGCTACGAGCAGTACTTC

V gene: TRBV28
D gene: TRBD1
CDR3 length: 12
J gene: TRBJ2-1
clone size: NA
CDR3 protein: CASSRGYGEQFF
CDR3 DNA: TGTGCCAGCAGCAGGGGGTATGGTGAGCAGTTCTTC

V gene: TRBV7-9
D gene: TRBD1
CDR3 length: 12
J gene: TRBJ2-4
clone size: many
CDR3 protein: CASSSGQVGQYF
CDR3 DNA: TGTGCCAGCAGCTCTGGACAGGTTGGCCAGTACTTC

V gene: TRBV12-3/TRBV12-4
D gene: NA
CDR3 length: 12
J gene: TRBJ2-1
clone size: NA
CDR3 protein: CASSLAFYEQFF
CDR3 DNA: TGTGCCAGCAGTTTAGCCTTCTATGAGCAGTTCTTC

V gene: TRBV27
D gene: NA
CDR3 length: 16
J gene: TRBJ1-5
clone size: many
CDR3 protein: CASSLSLGALDQPQHF
CDR3 DNA: TGTGCCAGCAGTTTATCTCTAGGGGCTCTCGATCAGCCCCAGCATTTT

V gene: TRBV20-1
D gene: TRBD2
CDR3 length: 14
J gene: TRBJ2-1
clone size: many
CDR3 protein: CSASGTSGYNEQFF
CDR3 DNA: TGCAGTGCTAGCGGGACTAGCGGATACAATGAGCAGTTCTTC

V gene: TRBV5-1
D gene: NA
CDR3 length: 15
J gene: TRBJ1-1
clone size: NA
CDR3 protein: CASSSFDRQNTEAFF
CDR3 DNA: TGCGCCAGCAGCTCCTTCGACAGGCAGAACACTGAAGCTTTCTTT

V gene: TRBV5-6
D gene: NA
CDR3 length: 13
J gene: TRBJ2-5
clone size: many
CDR3 protein: CASSLVYQETQYF
CDR3 DNA: TGTGCCAGCAGCTTGGTATACCAAGAGACCCAGTACTTC

V gene: TRBV29-1
D gene: NA
CDR3 length: 12
J gene: TRBJ2-7
clone size: few
CDR3 protein: CSVKEGLKEQYF
CDR3 DNA: TGCAGCGTGAAAGAGGGGTTAAAAGAGCAGTACTTC

V gene: TRBV20-1
D gene: NA
CDR3 length: 15
J gene: TRBJ2-7
clone size: many
CDR3 protein: CSSTPEGVVHYEQYF
CDR3 DNA: TGCAGCAGCACCCCCGAGGGGGTTGTACACTACGAGCAGTACTTC

V gene: TRBV7-9
D gene: TRBD1
CDR3 length: 14
J gene: TRBJ2-2
clone size: many
CDR3 protein: CASSLDRVAGELFF
CDR3 DNA: TGTGCCAGCAGCCTGGACAGGGTCGCCGGGGAGCTGTTTTTT

V gene: TRBV29-1
D gene: NA
CDR3 length: 14
J gene: TRBJ1-1
clone size: many
CDR3 protein: CSVEVGQRNTEAFF
CDR3 DNA: TGCAGCGTTGAAGTAGGGCAGCGGAACACTGAAGCTTTCTTT

V gene: TRBV5-4
D gene: NA
CDR3 length: 14
J gene: TRBJ2-7
clone size: few
CDR3 protein: CASSLARGQGEQYF
CDR3 DNA: TGTGCCAGCAGCTTGGCACGGGGGCAGGGCGAGCAGTACTTC

V gene: TRBV5-6
D gene: TRBD1
CDR3 length: 15
J gene: TRBJ2-5
clone size: few
CDR3 protein: CASTWGAQGAETQYF
CDR3 DNA: TGTGCCAGCACCTGGGGAGCCCAGGGGGCTGAGACCCAGTACTTC

V gene: TRBV11-2
D gene: NA
CDR3 length: 15
J gene: TRBJ2-3
clone size: many
CDR3 protein: CASSLSHDSLDTQYF
CDR3 DNA: TGTGCCAGCAGCTTATCTCATGACAGTTTAGATACGCAGTATTTT

V gene: TRBV20-1
D gene: NA
CDR3 length: 13
J gene: TRBJ1-3
clone size: NA
CDR3 protein: CSAREGAGNTIYF
CDR3 DNA: TGCAGTGCTAGAGAGGGGGCAGGAAACACCATATATTTT

V gene: TRBV5-1
D gene: TRBD1
CDR3 length: 14
J gene: TRBJ2-5
clone size: NA
CDR3 protein: CASSVTGGKETQYF
CDR3 DNA: TGCGCCAGCAGCGTGACAGGGGGCAAAGAGACCCAGTACTTC

V gene: TRBV10-3
D gene: NA
CDR3 length: 11
J gene: TRBJ2-7
clone size: NA
CDR3 protein: CAISEDRIEYF
CDR3 DNA: TGTGCCATCAGTGAAGACAGAATCGAGTACTTC

V gene: TRBV6-6
D gene: NA
CDR3 length: 16
J gene: TRBJ1-2
clone size: NA
CDR3 protein: CASSNPNERNNYGYTF
CDR3 DNA: TGTGCCAGCAGCAACCCTAACGAGCGGAATAACTATGGCTACACCTTC

V gene: TRBV29-1
D gene: TRBD1
CDR3 length: 16
J gene: TRBJ2-1
clone size: many
CDR3 protein: CSAGGLWDREYNEQFF
CDR3 DNA: TGCAGCGCGGGGGGTCTTTGGGACAGGGAGTACAATGAGCAGTTCTTC

V gene: TRBV14
D gene: NA
CDR3 length: 18
J gene: TRBJ1-1
clone size: few
CDR3 protein: CASSQESILSGPNTEAFF
CDR3 DNA: TGTGCCAGCAGCCAAGAATCGATCTTATCCGGACCGAACACTGAAGCTTTCTTT

V gene: TRBV6-1
D gene: NA
CDR3 length: 16
J gene: TRBJ2-3
clone size: NA
CDR3 protein: CASSTRTAVSTDTQYF
CDR3 DNA: TGTGCCAGCAGTACCCGGACAGCGGTTAGCACAGATACGCAGTATTTT

V gene: TRBV27
D gene: TRBD1
CDR3 length: 14
J gene: TRBJ1-5
clone size: many
CDR3 protein: CASSLTGGDQPQHF
CDR3 DNA: TGTGCCAGCAGTTTGACAGGGGGCGATCAGCCCCAGCATTTT

V gene: TRBV20-1
D gene: TRBD1
CDR3 length: 15
J gene: TRBJ1-5
clone size: many
CDR3 protein: CSAGNVGTGNQPQHF
CDR3 DNA: TGCAGTGCTGGAAACGTAGGGACAGGGAATCAGCCCCAGCATTTT

V gene: TRBV12-3/TRBV12-4
D gene: TRBD1
CDR3 length: 15
J gene: TRBJ1-1
clone size: many
CDR3 protein: CASSFRGQGDSEAFF
CDR3 DNA: TGTGCCAGCAGTTTCCGAGGACAGGGGGATTCTGAAGCTTTCTTT

V gene: TRBV25-1
D gene: TRBD1
CDR3 length: 11
J gene: TRBJ2-1
clone size: few
CDR3 protein: CASSELTGWFF
CDR3 DNA: TGTGCCAGCAGTGAATTGACAGGGTGGTTCTTC

V gene: TRBV6-5
D gene: NA
CDR3 length: 15
J gene: TRBJ1-1
clone size: NA
CDR3 protein: CASTPAGIMNTEAFF
CDR3 DNA: TGTGCCAGCACCCCCGCAGGTATTATGAACACTGAAGCTTTCTTT

V gene: TRBV4-2
D gene: TRBD2
CDR3 length: 14
J gene: TRBJ2-7
clone size: NA
CDR3 protein: CASSQALAGYEQYF
CDR3 DNA: TGTGCCAGCAGCCAAGCCCTAGCGGGGTACGAGCAGTACTTC

V gene: TRBV27
D gene: NA
CDR3 length: 16
J gene: TRBJ1-4
clone size: NA
CDR3 protein: CASSESPFATNEKLFF
CDR3 DNA: TGTGCCAGCAGTGAAAGCCCCTTCGCAACTAATGAAAAACTGTTTTTT

V gene: TRBV19
D gene: TRBD2
CDR3 length: 16
J gene: TRBJ2-3
clone size: NA
CDR3 protein: CASSLRTSGDTDTQYF
CDR3 DNA: TGTGCCAGTAGTCTCCGGACTAGCGGGGATACAGATACGCAGTATTTT

V gene: TRBV7-2
D gene: NA
CDR3 length: 14
J gene: TRBJ2-5
clone size: few
CDR3 protein: CASSFARFQETQYF
CDR3 DNA: TGTGCCAGCAGCTTCGCTAGATTCCAAGAGACCCAGTACTTC

V gene: TRBV28
D gene: NA
CDR3 length: 16
J gene: TRBJ2-5
clone size: NA
CDR3 protein: CASSLRQGLRQETQYF
CDR3 DNA: TGTGCCAGCAGTCTCCGACAGGGACTAAGACAAGAGACCCAGTACTTC

V gene: TRBV7-9
D gene: NA
CDR3 length: 14
J gene: TRBJ1-2
clone size: many
CDR3 protein: CASSLNQPNYGYTF
CDR3 DNA: TGTGCCAGCAGCTTAAACCAGCCTAACTATGGCTACACCTTC

V gene: TRBV13
D gene: TRBD2
CDR3 length: 19
J gene: TRBJ2-6
clone size: many
CDR3 protein: CASSPRTSGKGAGANVLTF
CDR3 DNA: TGTGCCAGCAGCCCGCGGACTAGCGGGAAGGGAGCTGGGGCCAACGTCCTGACTTTC

V gene: TRBV30
D gene: NA
CDR3 length: 13
J gene: TRBJ1-6
clone size: NA
CDR3 protein: CAWSSGVGSPLHF
CDR3 DNA: TGTGCCTGGAGTAGCGGGGTAGGGTCACCCCTCCACTTT

V gene: TRBV11-2
D gene: TRBD2
CDR3 length: 15
J gene: TRBJ2-3
clone size: many
CDR3 protein: CASSQPSGSTDTQYF
CDR3 DNA: TGTGCCAGCAGCCAACCTAGCGGGAGCACAGATACGCAGTATTTT

V gene: TRBV30
D gene: NA
CDR3 length: 11
J gene: TRBJ2-2
clone size: many
CDR3 protein: CAWGYTGELFF
CDR3 DNA: TGTGCCTGGGGGTACACCGGGGAGCTGTTTTTT

V gene: TRBV21-1
D gene: NA
CDR3 length: 15
J gene: TRBJ2-3
clone size: NA
CDR3 protein: CASINRDRYTDTQYF
CDR3 DNA: TGTGCCAGCATCAACCGGGACAGGTACACAGATACGCAGTATTTT

V gene: TRBV7-2
D gene: TRBD2
CDR3 length: 16
J gene: TRBJ2-1
clone size: NA
CDR3 protein: CASSLRRLAGVNEQFF
CDR3 DNA: TGTGCCAGCAGCTTAAGAAGACTAGCGGGAGTCAATGAGCAGTTCTTC

V gene: TRBV6-1
D gene: NA
CDR3 length: 13
J gene: TRBJ1-1
clone size: few
CDR3 protein: CASSWDGNTEAFF
CDR3 DNA: TGTGCCAGCAGTTGGGACGGGAACACTGAAGCTTTCTTT

V gene: TRBV10-3
D gene: TRBD2
CDR3 length: 14
J gene: TRBJ2-1
clone size: many
CDR3 protein: CAIRGLAGGNEQFF
CDR3 DNA: TGTGCCATCAGGGGACTAGCGGGGGGCAATGAGCAGTTCTTC

V gene: TRBV29-1
D gene: NA
CDR3 length: 11
J gene: TRBJ1-1
clone size: many
CDR3 protein: CSVPGRTEAFF
CDR3 DNA: TGCAGCGTTCCAGGGAGGACTGAAGCTTTCTTT

V gene: TRBV5-5
D gene: NA
CDR3 length: 15
J gene: TRBJ2-3
clone size: many
CDR3 protein: CASSFILASTDTQYF
CDR3 DNA: TGTGCCAGCAGCTTTATTCTAGCCAGCACAGATACGCAGTATTTT

V gene: TRBV24-1
D gene: TRBD1
CDR3 length: 14
J gene: TRBJ2-3
clone size: many
CDR3 protein: CATSVGTGTDTQYF
CDR3 DNA: TGTGCCACCAGTGTGGGGACAGGAACAGATACGCAGTATTTT

V gene: TRBV5-6
D gene: TRBD1
CDR3 length: 14
J gene: TRBJ1-1
clone size: few
CDR3 protein: CASSFPTGAYEAFF
CDR3 DNA: TGTGCCAGCAGCTTTCCGACAGGGGCCTATGAAGCTTTCTTT

V gene: TRBV12-3/TRBV12-4
D gene: NA
CDR3 length: 15
J gene: TRBJ1-4
clone size: NA
CDR3 protein: CASTTTGRENEKLFF
CDR3 DNA: TGTGCCAGCACCACGACGGGACGGGAAAATGAAAAACTGTTTTTT